At least ten counts were recorded for the clone carrying this T cell receptor (beta chain). The antigen remains unidentified. Deletions cut 0 bases from V and 0 bases from J, with 8 bases between. The CDR3 runs 14 residues. Germline V gives CDR1 DFQATT, CDR2 SNEGSKA (reference sequence). TCRdb re-called the 5' RACE reads with MiXCR, one entry per CDR3 protein. The data hold about 8,100 distinct CDR3 sequences, with 5% to 6% observed a single time. This record belongs to a study of spatial heterogeneity in lung cancer. Study-level points and caveats: Counts of expanded alpha and beta TCRs within tumors tracked the tumor nonsynonymous mutation count.

The sample's time point: sample taken at primary tumor resection. The donor group consisted of approximately 77 patients who had untreated, early-stage non-small cell lung cancer. Without sorting, whole RNA was sequenced from tumor, nontumor lung or frozen PBMC. This rearrangement joins TRBV20-1 to TRBJ1-1, with a tentative D call TRBD1 (5 bases). The material was lung tumor tissue, obtained at surgery. The clonotype originates from a male donor with early-stage non-small cell lung cancer. The CDR3 DNA sequence: TGCAGTGCTAGAGACAGGGTAGTGAACACTGAAGCTTTCTTT. Encoded protein: CSARDRVVNTEAFF.